A single sample gave rise to the 27 T cell receptor beta chains below, sequenced in a study of post-analysis software for immune sequencing data. No antigen has been identified for these receptors. Study-level results: Comparison of patients with controls showed 4 to 6 TRBV segments more frequent in patients, TRBV5-6, TRBV5-1 and TRBV20-1 among them.

The TCR beta cDNA libraries contained unique molecular identifiers. From the PCR reads, TCRdb called clonotypes with MiXCR, one entry per CDR3 protein. The sample includes about 820,000 distinct CDR3 sequences, around 50% of them seen just once. Sequencing was done on a sample of blood. The receptor set was obtained from a girl between 10 and 17 years old with multiple sclerosis.

This clonotype was recorded a few times. The CDR3 DNA sequence: TGTGCCAGCAGTTCCCTCGGGGGTGAGGCTCGCGTCTACGAGCAGTACTTC. It codes for CASSSLGGEARVYEQYF. The chain couples TRBV27 to TRBJ2-7, with D possibly matching TRBD2 (6 bases). Germline loops: CDR1 MNHEY, CDR2 SMNVEV (reference sequence). V gave up 4 bases and J gave up 3 bases, with 22 bases separating them. The CDR3 is 17 amino acids.

A remark on this clonotype: Germline and junction disagree at one end, which may indicate a read error. V is TRBV7-3 and J is TRBJ2-3, with D perhaps TRBD2 (5 bases). The CDR3 contains 15 residues. The germline gives CDR1 SGHTA, CDR2 FQGTGA. This chain's CDR3 is CVSSLIGGRTDTQYF. As DNA, the CDR3 is TGTGTCAGCAGCTTAATAGGAGGACGCACAGATACGCAGTATTTT.

The chain joins TRBV6-6 to TRBJ1-2; 10 bases map to TRBD1. CDR1 is MNHNY and CDR2 is SVGAGI in the germline V gene (reference sequence). There are 16 residues in the CDR3. V was pared by 2 bases and J by 6 bases, with 9 bases of the junction left unmatched. Here the CDR3 DNA reads TGTGCCAGCAGTTACCCACCGACAGGGGGCGCCGATGGCTACACCTTC. The encoded protein is CASSYPPTGGADGYTF.

This clonotype has just one count. J is TRBJ1-1 and V is TRBV7-8; 7 positions agree with TRBD1. Germline V gene data show CDR1 as SGHVS and CDR2 as FQNEAQ. The CDR3 consists of 14 residues. J was trimmed by 2 bases and V by 5 bases; bases with no gene match: 5. Here the CDR3 DNA reads TGTGCCAGCAGCGAACGGGACAGCAACACTGAAGCTTTCTTT. The encoded protein is CASSERDSNTEAFF.

The chain employs TRBV12-3 or TRBV12-4 and TRBJ2-4; D gene ambiguous. V was pared by 1 base and J by 13 bases, with 14 bases between. CDR3 length: 13 amino acids. The chain's CDR3 is CASSLDRAREQYF. CDR3 coding DNA: TGTGCCAGCAGTTTAGATAGGGCTCGAGAGCAGTACTTC.

This clonotype was recorded only once. The J gene is TRBJ2-5, the V gene TRBV2; D possibly corresponds to TRBD1 (6 bases). The J call may be mistaken, given a closer DNA end match to TRBJ2-7. Germline CDR1 and CDR2: SNHLY and FYNNEI. There are 14 residues in the CDR3. As DNA, the CDR3 is TGTGCCACCCTTGGGGACACTCTACCCTACGAGCAGTACTTC. It is translated as CATLGDTLPYEQYF.

The genes are TRBV29-1 and TRBJ2-4; D gene unclear. The J call may be wrong; the DNA end is better matched by TRBJ2-7. The germline gives CDR1 SQVTM, CDR2 ANQGSEA. The CDR3 runs to 11 residues. CDR3 residues: CSVARASEQYF. CDR3 coding DNA: TGCAGCGTTGCTAGGGCCAGCGAGCAGTACTTC.

The rearrangement joins TRBV20-1 to TRBJ2-1, with D perhaps matching TRBD2 (5 bases). The V end lost 3 bases, the J end lost 6 bases, and 15 bases lay between the germline ends. This CDR3 comprises 14 residues. The germline gives CDR1 DFQATT, CDR2 SNEGSKA (reference sequence). The CDR3 sequence: CSARRADRPNEQFF. CDR3 sequence (DNA): TGCAGTGCTAGGCGGGCGGATAGACCCAATGAGCAGTTCTTC.

The chain links TRBV25-1 to TRBJ2-1; 11 bases agree with TRBD2. From germline, CDR1 is MGHDK and CDR2 SYGVNS. J was trimmed by 4 bases and V by 5 bases; bases with no gene match: 10. This CDR3 has 17 residues. The CDR3 is CASSSMLLAGAYNEQFF. In DNA, the CDR3 is TGTGCCAGCAGTTCCATGCTACTAGCGGGAGCATACAATGAGCAGTTCTTC.

This clonotype came up once. This rearrangement joins TRBV10-3 to TRBJ2-5; tentatively, D is TRBD1 (5 bases). Trimming removed 2 bases from V and 4 bases from J, with 11 bases in between. This CDR3 region has 14 residues. Germline V gene data show CDR1 as ENHRY and CDR2 as SYGVKD. CDR3 sequence (DNA): TGTGCCATCAGTGAGGAACAGGCCCGAGAGACCCAGTACTTC. This encodes CAISEEQARETQYF.

The chain carries TRBV7-2 and TRBJ2-7; 12 bases map to TRBD1. This CDR3 contains 16 residues. Germline trimming cut 5 bases from V and 6 bases from J; bases unmatched to any gene: 11. Looked up from germline, CDR1 is SGHTA and CDR2 is FQGNSA. The CDR3 nucleotides read TGTGCCAGCAGCCCGGGGACAGGGGGCAGGCGCTTCGAGCAGTACTTC. Amino acid sequence: CASSPGTGGRRFEQYF.

The chain combines TRBV6-1 with TRBJ1-5; D remains unclear. The CDR3 has 15 residues. Trimming removed 8 bases at V and 2 bases at J, with 16 bases between. Germline lookup yields CDR1 MNHNS and CDR2 SASEGT. This CDR3 reads CASLEGFGGNQPQHF. The CDR3 bases are TGTGCCAGCCTTGAGGGTTTCGGCGGCAATCAGCCCCAGCATTTT.

V and J are TRBV20-1 and TRBJ2-7; unclear D gene. V lost 4 bases and J 2 bases, leaving 12 bases between the germline ends. The germline CDR1 and CDR2 sequences are DFQATT and SNEGSKA (reference sequence). This CDR3 is built from 13 residues. The CDR3 loop is CSAKTGSTYEQYF. In DNA, the CDR3 is TGCAGTGCTAAAACTGGCAGCACCTACGAGCAGTACTTC.

The V gene is TRBV6-1, the J gene TRBJ1-2; D not certain. V lost 3 bases, J lost 4 bases, and 12 bases lay in between. The CDR3 consists of 14 residues. CDR1 MNHNS and CDR2 SASEGT come from the germline V gene. The CDR3 DNA reads TGTGCCAGCAGTGAGATAAGTGGTTCCTATGGCTACACCTTC. This encodes CASSEISGSYGYTF.

The chain couples TRBV5-1 to TRBJ2-3; TRBD2 might be the D (5 bases). Germline CDR1 is SGHRS and CDR2 is YFSETQ. Between the trimmed V and J ends, which lost 6 bases and 2 bases, there was a span of 13 bases. The CDR3 has 14 residues. The CDR3 DNA is TGCGCCAGCACCTGGGGAGCGGCCACAGATACGCAGTATTTT. It encodes CASTWGAATDTQYF.

This clonotype was seen only a few times. V and J are TRBV5-1 and TRBJ2-7, with D perhaps matching TRBD1 or TRBD2 (6 bases each). CDR3 length equals 15 residues. Trimming took 3 bases from V and 5 from J, leaving 18 bases between them. Germline loops: CDR1 SGHRS, CDR2 YFSETQ. The CDR3 DNA is TGCGCCAGCAGCTCAAAAGGGGGGTACCGGGACGAGCAGTACTTC. This codes for CASSSKGGYRDEQYF.

The rearrangement joins TRBV29-1 to TRBJ2-1, with 8 bases fitting TRBD2. The CDR3 extends over 15 amino acids. V lost 2 bases, J lost 5 bases, and 8 bases stayed unmatched. Germline CDR1 reads SQVTM; CDR2 reads ANQGSEA. CDR3 sequence: CSVEWKLAVDNEQFF. The CDR3 DNA reads as TGCAGCGTTGAATGGAAACTAGCGGTTGACAATGAGCAGTTCTTC.

The J gene is TRBJ2-1, the V gene TRBV29-1, with 7 bases aligning to TRBD1. The CDR3 loop spans 12 amino acids. Germline CDR1 SQVTM, CDR2 ANQGSEA. V shed 7 bases and J 6 bases; nucleotides not matched to a gene: 6. The CDR3: CSGTGRANEQFF. The CDR3 nucleotides are TGCAGCGGGACAGGACGTGCCAATGAGCAGTTCTTC.

The chain is built from TRBV4-1 and TRBJ1-5; TRBD1 matches 7 bases. CDR3 length equals 18 residues. From germline, CDR1 is MGHRA and CDR2 YSYEKL. The trim removed 2 bases at V and 2 bases at J, leaving 12 bases unmatched. The CDR3 DNA reads TGCGCCAGCAGCCAAAAGGGGGCAGGGTATAGGGGCAATCAGCCCCAGCATTTT. Its protein product is CASSQKGAGYRGNQPQHF.

This clonotype was seen only a few times. The chain has TRBV7-3 and TRBJ1-2, with TRBD1 as a possible D gene (5 bases). CDR3 length: 15 amino acids. Germline assignment: CDR1 SGHTA and CDR2 FQGTGA. V lost 4 bases and J lost 0, with 12 bases in between. CDR3 loop: CASSSTGVANYGYTF. The CDR3 DNA is TGTGCCAGCAGCTCCACAGGTGTAGCTAACTATGGCTACACCTTC.

The chain is built from TRBV29-1 and TRBJ2-1; D is ambiguous. CDR1 is SQVTM, CDR2 ANQGSEA, per germline. The germline V and J ends were trimmed by 4 bases and 3 bases, with 13 bases remaining between them. The CDR3 totals 14 residues. The CDR3 DNA is TGCAGCGTTGTTGCCCTATTTGGCTACAATGAGCAGTTCTTC. This encodes CSVVALFGYNEQFF.

The chain is built from TRBV2 and TRBJ1-2, with D possibly TRBD1 on 6 matching bases. This CDR3 has 14 residues. Germline loops: CDR1 SNHLY, CDR2 FYNNEI. V lost 1 base to trimming and J lost 4 bases, with 10 bases between them. For the CDR3, the DNA is TGTGCCAGCAGTGAAGAAATGGACAGCTATGGCTACACCTTC. This sequence encodes CASSEEMDSYGYTF.

Turning to this clonotype: A single base separates this from a much larger clone, so it may be a read error. J is TRBJ2-5 and V is TRBV7-7; maybe TRBD2 (7 bases). This CDR3 contains 16 residues. Germline CDR1 reads SSHAT; CDR2 reads FNYEAQ (reference sequence). The CDR3 DNA reads as TGTGCCAGCAGCTTTGGGAAGGGGGGGGGCCAAGAGGCCCAGTACTTC. This sequence encodes CASSFGKGGGQEAQYF.

The genes are TRBV5-1 and TRBJ2-5, with TRBD2 as a possible D gene (6 bases). Germline-derived CDR1 and CDR2 are SGHRS and YFSETQ. V was shortened by 4 bases and J by 5 bases, with 21 bases between the two germline ends. The CDR3 has 16 residues. For the CDR3, the DNA is TGCGCCAGCAGCCCCCGACTAGTTTTGTTGGAGGAGACCCAGTACTTC. It translates to CASSPRLVLLEETQYF. Looking up the rest from reference TRBV5-1 and TRBJ2-5 gives the full variable domain: KAGVTQTPRYLIKTRGQQVTLSCSPISGHRSVSWYQQTPGQGLQFLFEYFSETQRNKGNFPGRFSGRQFSNSRSEMNVSTLELGDSALYLCASSPRLVLLEETQYFGPGTRLLVL.

This clonotype occurred a few times. The chain couples TRBV27 to TRBJ1-6, with D perhaps TRBD1 (6 bases). V was shortened by 2 bases and J by 10 bases, with 15 bases between the two germline ends. Per germline, CDR1 MNHEY and CDR2 SMNVEV (reference sequence). The CDR3 sequence is 15 residues long. CDR3 DNA sequence: TGTGCCAGCAGTTTAGGCAGGGGTAAGGAGTCACCCCTCCACTTT. Protein: CASSLGRGKESPLHF.

This clonotype was detected only a few times. V gene TRBV4-1 combines with J gene TRBJ2-3, with D perhaps TRBD2 (6 bases). Germline V gene sequence: CDR1 MGHRA, CDR2 YSYEKL. The CDR3 totals 15 residues. Trimming removed 1 base from V and 2 bases from J, with 10 bases in between. In DNA, the CDR3 is TGCGCCAGCAGCCAAGTTCCGGGAGACACAGATACGCAGTATTTT. It translates to CASSQVPGDTDTQYF.

This clonotype appeared a few times. The chain is built from TRBV5-1 and TRBJ2-7; 10 positions agree with TRBD1. CDR1 is SGHRS and CDR2 is YFSETQ in the germline V gene. The junction had 9 bases not matched to a gene; V was cut back by 3 bases and J by 3 bases. The CDR3 is 16 residues long. CDR3 in amino acids: CASSSHPGQGYYEQYF. CDR3 in DNA: TGCGCCAGCAGCTCTCATCCGGGACAGGGGTACTACGAGCAGTACTTC. The full variable domain, its missing parts supplied by reference TRBV5-1 and TRBJ2-7, is KAGVTQTPRYLIKTRGQQVTLSCSPISGHRSVSWYQQTPGQGLQFLFEYFSETQRNKGNFPGRFSGRQFSNSRSEMNVSTLELGDSALYLCASSSHPGQGYYEQYFGPGTRLTVT.